The 27 T cell receptor beta chains in this list originate from one sample, sequenced in a study of cytomegalovirus exposure and HLA in healthy donors. PCR primers comprised 60 Vbeta and 13 Jbeta primers. Using immunoSEQ multiplex PCR, the repertoire was profiled, and TCRdb retains in-frame clones only, with some absent. The sample data list under 200,000 clones. Sequencing was performed on PBMCs. All receptors come from a man aged 25 to 45 in good health and CMV-seronegative.

V is TRBV5-4 and J is TRBJ2-1; 11 bases fit TRBD2. Germline CDR1 reads SGHNT; CDR2 reads YYREEE (reference sequence). V trimming: 7 bases; J trimming: 14 bases; junction bases outside the gene matches: 5. CDR3 length equals 11 residues. DNA of the CDR3: TGTGCCAGCCAAACTAGCGGGAGAGAGTTCTTC. Amino acid sequence: CASQTSGREFF.

The chain couples TRBV7-2 to TRBJ1-6; TRBD1 is a possible D gene (6 bases). V was cut by 0 bases and J by 7 bases, with 10 bases left in between. The germline V gene encodes CDR1 SGHTA and CDR2 FQGNSA. The CDR3 has 15 residues. The CDR3 DNA follows: TGTGCCAGCAGCTTAGCCGGGACACTGAATTCACCCCTCCACTTT. This gives the protein CASSLAGTLNSPLHF.

The chain carries TRBV5-1 and TRBJ1-2, with D maybe TRBD1 (6 bases). Between the trimmed V and J ends, which lost 0 bases and 1 base, there was a span of 10 bases. There are 15 residues in the CDR3. Germline V lookup: CDR1 SGHRS, CDR2 YFSETQ. DNA for the CDR3: TGCGCCAGCAGCTTGGGAACAGGGATTAACTATGGCTACACCTTC. Its translation is CASSLGTGINYGYTF.

The gene calls are TRBV7-9 and TRBJ1-2, with 9 bases lining up with TRBD1. The CDR3 is 13 amino acids. The V and J ends lost 3 bases and 5 bases, in that order; junction bases with no gene match: 1. Germline CDR1 SEHNR, CDR2 FQNEAQ (reference sequence). The CDR3 loop is CASSLTGGYGYTF. As DNA, the CDR3 is TGTGCCAGCAGCTTGACAGGGGGATATGGCTACACCTTC.

The chain recombines TRBV7-2 with TRBJ2-4; 14 bases fit TRBD2. V shed 3 bases and J 7 bases; nucleotides not matched to a gene: 14. CDR1 SGHTA and CDR2 FQGNSA come from the germline V gene. The CDR3 loop spans 19 amino acids. CDR3 coding DNA: TGTGCCAGCAGCTTTGGATCCCCGGGACTAGCGGGAGAATCGAACATTCAGTACTTC. Protein product: CASSFGSPGLAGESNIQYF.

This chain connects TRBV4-1 to TRBJ2-1; 16 nucleotides match TRBD2. CDR3 length: 22 amino acids. Germline loops: CDR1 MGHRA, CDR2 YSYEKL. V was clipped by 2 bases and J by 6 bases; unmatched bases: 19. The CDR3 DNA sequence: TGCGCCAGCAGCCAAAAGCCTATTGGGACTAGCGGGAGGGTGATGGTTATCAATGAGCAGTTCTTC. Translated: CASSQKPIGTSGRVMVINEQFF.

The CDR3 here is CASSPTRINQPQHF. Here the CDR3 DNA reads TGTGCCAGCAGCCCCACTAGAATAAATCAGCCCCAGCATTTT. The chain combines TRBV5-5 with TRBJ1-5; D ambiguous. V was clipped by 4 bases and J by 4 bases, with 12 bases between them. There are 14 residues in the CDR3. Germline CDR1 and CDR2: SGHKS and YYEKEE (reference sequence).

The chain combines TRBV11-3 with TRBJ2-3, with 12 bases aligning to TRBD2. After removal of 7 bases from V and 3 bases from J, the junction contained 5 bases not matched to a gene. The CDR3 is 15 residues long. The germline CDR1 and CDR2 sequences are SGHNT and YENEEA. CDR3 amino acids: CASILAGGRTDTQYF. In DNA form, the CDR3 reads TGTGCCAGCATCCTAGCGGGAGGGAGGACAGATACGCAGTATTTT.

This rearrangement joins TRBV27 to TRBJ1-1; 7 bases fit TRBD1. Germline V gene lookup returns CDR1 MNHEY and CDR2 SMNVEV (reference sequence). V lost 2 bases to trimming and J lost 10 bases; unmatched junction nucleotides: 10. There are 14 residues in the CDR3. In nucleotides, the CDR3 is TGTGCCAGCAGTTTACTGGGGACAGTGGGGGGAGCTTTCTTT. Translated, it gives CASSLLGTVGGAFF.

V is TRBV11-2 and J is TRBJ2-1; 7 bases fit TRBD2. Germline V gives CDR1 SGHAT, CDR2 FQNNGV. Trimming removed 3 bases from V and 5 bases from J; junction bases left unmatched: 7. The CDR3 consists of 15 residues. CDR3 nucleotides: TGTGCCAGCAGCTTTATCTGGGGGACTAACAATGAGCAGTTCTTC. It yields the protein CASSFIWGTNNEQFF.

The chain couples TRBV28 to TRBJ2-7; D gene ambiguous. CDR1 and CDR2 from the germline V gene are MDHEN and SYDVKM. V lost 3 bases to trimming and J lost 3 bases, with 3 bases between them. This CDR3 region has 11 residues. CDR3 nucleotides: TGTGCCAGCAGTTTCAACTACGAGCAGTACTTC. Translating it yields CASSFNYEQYF.

The genes are TRBV7-7 and TRBJ2-1, with D perhaps TRBD2 (6 bases). The CDR3 length is 15 residues. V dropped 5 bases and J dropped 7 bases, with 18 bases sitting between them. Germline-derived CDR1 and CDR2 are SSHAT and FNYEAQ (reference sequence). The CDR3 coding sequence is TGTGCCAGCAGCGTGGACTACGATTTATCGAATGAGCAGTTCTTC. Protein product: CASSVDYDLSNEQFF.

This rearrangement joins TRBV6-5 to TRBJ1-6; a weak D match, TRBD1 (5 bases). Germline lookup yields CDR1 MNHEY and CDR2 SVGAGI. The CDR3 consists of 14 residues. The V end lost 9 bases, the J end lost 5 bases, and 14 bases lay between the germline ends. For the CDR3, the DNA is TGTGCCAGTAGGAGGGGTTCTGATAATTCACCCCTCCACTTT. Its translation: CASRRGSDNSPLHF.

The chain uses TRBV6-1 and TRBJ2-2; 11 nucleotides match TRBD1. Looked up from germline, CDR1 is MNHNS and CDR2 is SASEGT. The V gene end was trimmed by 10 bases and the J gene end by 6 bases; junction bases not matched to a gene: 7. CDR3 length: 14 amino acids. The DNA of the CDR3 is TGTGCCACCTCGGACAGGGGGCGTTCCGGGGAGCTGTTTTTT. As protein: CATSDRGRSGELFF.

The chain recombines TRBV6-1 with TRBJ1-1, with D hard to call. This CDR3 has 14 amino acids. CDR1 MNHNS and CDR2 SASEGT come from the germline V gene. V was trimmed by 0 bases and J by 5 bases, leaving 10 bases between them. The CDR3 is CASSEAWRETEAFF. CDR3 sequence (DNA): TGTGCCAGCAGTGAAGCGTGGCGGGAGACTGAAGCTTTCTTT.

This rearrangement joins TRBV7-2 to TRBJ1-3; possible D gene TRBD1, 6 bases. The length of the CDR3 is 15 residues. The germline CDR1 and CDR2 sequences are SGHTA and FQGNSA. The V and J ends lost 5 bases and 2 bases respectively, with 13 bases between them. The CDR3, as DNA: TGTGCCAGCAGCACACAAACAGGGCCTGGAAACACCATATATTTT. Translating gives CASSTQTGPGNTIYF.

The chain has TRBV5-5 and TRBJ1-1, with D uncertain. CDR3 size: 14 residues. The ends were cut back, 6 bases at V and 3 bases at J, with 15 bases in the middle. CDR1 is SGHKS and CDR2 is YYEKEE in the germline V gene (reference sequence). The CDR3 bases are TGTGCCAGCACCTCCCCCACGGGAGACACTGAAGCTTTCTTT. Amino acids: CASTSPTGDTEAFF.

The chain uses TRBV28 and TRBJ1-2, with 7 bases identical to TRBD1. Losses at the gene ends were 1 base for V and 8 bases for J; bases not matched to a gene: 10. Germline V gives CDR1 MDHEN, CDR2 SYDVKM. The CDR3 length is 15 residues. CDR3 loop: CASSLSGQGVRGYTF. The CDR3 coding sequence is TGTGCCAGCAGTTTATCCGGCCAGGGGGTCCGGGGCTACACCTTC.

This rearrangement joins TRBV29-1 to TRBJ2-3; 9 bases align to TRBD1. V dropped 6 bases and J dropped 2; count of bases not matched to a gene: 6. The V gene's germline CDR1 is SQVTM and CDR2 ANQGSEA. The CDR3 extends over 14 amino acids. For the CDR3, the DNA is TGCAGCGTATGGACAGGGGAATACACAGATACGCAGTATTTT. Translated: CSVWTGEYTDTQYF.

V is TRBV29-1 and J is TRBJ2-7; the match to TRBD1 covers 9 bases. The germline CDR1 and CDR2 sequences are SQVTM and ANQGSEA. J was trimmed by 3 bases and V by 7 bases; bases with no gene match: 10. The CDR3 consists of 14 residues. CDR3 residues: CSAAASTGGYEQYF. CDR3 in DNA: TGCAGCGCCGCCGCCTCGACAGGGGGCTACGAGCAGTACTTC.

The chain is built from TRBV6-4 and TRBJ2-3; TRBD2 matches at 7 bases. Germline CDR1 and CDR2: MRHNA and SNTAGT. The CDR3 loop spans 15 amino acids. After removal of 3 bases from V and 2 bases from J, the junction contained 5 bases not matched to a gene. The CDR3 DNA is TGTGCCAGCAGTGAGGCTAGCGGATACACAGATACGCAGTATTTT. Translation: CASSEASGYTDTQYF.

The V gene is TRBV27, the J gene TRBJ2-6; 9 positions agree with TRBD1. The CDR3 has 16 amino acids. Germline CDR1 and CDR2: MNHEY and SMNVEV (reference sequence). V was pared by 6 bases and J by 2 bases, with 5 bases of the junction left unmatched. CDR3 in amino acids: CASRLTGGAGANVLTF. The CDR3 nucleotides are TGTGCCAGCAGACTAACAGGGGGCGCTGGGGCCAACGTCCTGACTTTC.

The chain employs TRBV4-1 and TRBJ2-3, with 7 nucleotides matching TRBD2. CDR3 length: 16 residues. V lost 1 base, J lost 0 bases, and 4 bases stayed unmatched. Germline CDR1 and CDR2: MGHRA and YSYEKL. CDR3 protein: CASSQGTRKSTDTQYF. In DNA form, the CDR3 reads TGCGCCAGCAGCCAAGGGACTAGAAAAAGCACAGATACGCAGTATTTT.

The chain recombines TRBV11-3 with TRBJ2-7; D not resolved. Looked up from germline, CDR1 is SGHNT and CDR2 is YENEEA. The V end was cut by 1 base, the J end by 2 bases, with 12 bases between. The CDR3 consists of 15 residues. The chain's CDR3 is CASSLGLGRTYEQYF. The CDR3 nucleotides read TGTGCCAGCAGCTTAGGTCTTGGCAGGACCTACGAGCAGTACTTC.

V is TRBV19 and J is TRBJ2-7; a weak D match, TRBD2 (5 bases). The V gene's germline CDR1 is LNHDA and CDR2 SQIVND (reference sequence). CDR3 length: 12 amino acids. V was shortened by 6 bases and J by 5 bases, with 11 bases between the two germline ends. CDR3 coding DNA: TGTGCCAGTAGGGGGAGATTGGACGAGCAGTACTTC. Translation gives CASRGRLDEQYF. Together with reference TRBV19 and TRBJ2-7, the CDR3 gives the full variable domain: DGGITQSPKYLFRKEGQNVTLSCEQNLNHDAMYWYRQDPGQGLRLIYYSQIVNDFQKGDIAEGYSVSREKKESFPLTVTSAQKNPTAFYLCASRGRLDEQYFGPGTRLTVT.

The rearrangement links TRBV4-1 to TRBJ1-2, with 12 bases that match TRBD1. The germline CDR1 and CDR2 sequences are MGHRA and YSYEKL. The CDR3 consists of 17 residues. V dropped 1 base and J dropped 4; count of bases not matched to a gene: 7. CDR3 loop: CASSQAPGQGAPYGYTF. The DNA of the CDR3 is TGCGCCAGCAGCCAAGCCCCGGGACAGGGGGCTCCCTATGGCTACACCTTC.

The chain joins TRBV11-2 to TRBJ1-2; TRBD1 is a possible D gene (5 bases). The germline V gene encodes CDR1 SGHAT and CDR2 FQNNGV. CDR3 length equals 14 residues. Deletions cut 5 bases from V and 4 bases from J, with 14 bases between. The CDR3 DNA reads as TGTGCCAGCAGCCCGCAAAGGGGAAGCTATGGCTACACCTTC. Translating it yields CASSPQRGSYGYTF. Complete variable domain (other parts from reference TRBV11-2 and TRBJ1-2): EAGVAQSPRYKIIEKRQSVAFWCNPISGHATLYWYQQILGQGPKLLIQFQNNGVVDDSQLPKDRFSAERLKGVDSTLKIQPAKLEDSAVYLCASSPQRGSYGYTFGSGTRLTVV.